This is a list of T cell receptor beta chains from one sample in a study of T cell changes during pregnancy in multiple sclerosis. This table comes from immunoSEQ multiplex PCR, and its TCRdb copy is limited to in-frame clones, with some not included. This sample has some 100,000 clones; about 94% occur once, and the top ten carry roughly 1%. Sequencing was performed on peripheral blood, taken before pregnancy. These receptors were taken from a female donor with multiple sclerosis, enrolled in a pregnancy study. Both conserved end residues are part of each CDR3. D genes are given only for firm matches. Part of the rows lack a size; the others show once, few, many or a class for expanded clones.

TRBJ1-1	NA	TRBD1	TRBV13	CASSSRDRVNTEAFF	TGTGCCAGCAGCTCCCGGGACAGGGTGAACACTGAAGCTTTCTTT
TRBJ1-1	NA	TRBD1	TRBV6-1	CASSAMDRAGTEAFF	TGTGCCAGCAGTGCGATGGACAGGGCTGGAACTGAAGCTTTCTTT
TRBJ1-4	many	NA	TRBV4-2	CASSRTGPATNEKLFF	TGTGCCAGCAGCCGCACAGGGCCTGCAACTAATGAAAAACTGTTTTTT
TRBJ2-7	NA	NA	TRBV4-1	CASSQEPRLHQYF	TGCGCCAGCAGCCAAGAACCCCGACTCCACCAGTACTTC
TRBJ1-1	NA	NA	TRBV6-1	CASSDRARDTEAFF	TGTGCCAGCAGTGATAGAGCTCGGGACACTGAAGCTTTCTTT
TRBJ2-5	NA	NA	TRBV6-1	CASSGGGPETQYF	TGTGCCAGCAGCGGAGGGGGCCCAGAGACCCAGTACTTC
TRBJ1-2	NA	TRBD1	TRBV6-5	CASRTTGGGYTF	TGTGCCAGCAGGACGACAGGGGGGGGCTACACCTTC
TRBJ2-3	NA	TRBD2	TRBV9	CASSLGTSGSDTQYF	TGTGCCAGCAGCCTCGGGACTAGCGGGAGCGATACGCAGTATTTT
TRBJ2-7	NA	TRBD2	TRBV7-2	CASRLAGVNEQYF	TGTGCCAGCAGACTAGCGGGAGTAAACGAGCAGTACTTC
TRBJ2-5	NA	TRBD2	TRBV5-4	CASSLDRAGGQETQYF	TGTGCCAGCAGCTTGGATCGAGCGGGAGGGCAAGAGACCCAGTACTTC
TRBJ1-5	NA	TRBD1	TRBV4-1	CASSQWGPDRGSHSNQPQHF	TGCGCCAGCAGCCAATGGGGTCCGGACAGGGGATCCCATAGCAATCAGCCCCAGCATTTT
TRBJ2-3	NA	NA	TRBV6-6	CASSYVSLATDTQYF	TGTGCCAGCAGTTACGTATCCTTAGCCACAGATACGCAGTATTTT
TRBJ2-1	NA	TRBD2	TRBV4-2	CASSQAGSGGRANEQFF	TGTGCCAGCAGCCAAGCGGGGTCAGGCGGGAGGGCGAATGAGCAGTTCTTC
TRBJ1-1	NA	NA	TRBV2	CASRGGEAFF	TGTGCCAGCCGGGGAGGGGAAGCTTTCTTT
TRBJ2-1	NA	NA	TRBV5-8	CASSPSRSSYNEQFF	TGTGCCAGCAGCCCTAGCAGGAGCTCCTACAATGAGCAGTTCTTC
TRBJ1-2	NA	NA	TRBV7-9	CASSSPTGSDGYTF	TGTGCCAGCAGCTCACCGACAGGTTCCGATGGCTACACCTTC
TRBJ2-3	NA	NA	TRBV4-3	CASSQDQVGDTSTDTQYF	TGCGCCAGCAGCCAAGATCAGGTGGGCGACACCAGCACAGATACGCAGTATTTT
TRBJ2-7	NA	TRBD1	TRBV27	CASSSGQGRNWNYEQYF	TGTGCCAGCAGCAGTGGACAGGGGAGGAATTGGAACTACGAGCAGTACTTC